This TCR beta chain was obtained from a study of Ad26.COV2.S vaccination and SARS-CoV-2 variants. The wider study: Ad26.COV2.S given intramuscularly, once or twice 56 days apart.

On this clone: The antigen is undetermined.

The treatment is: about 20 received Ad26.COV2.S at low or high dose, single or two shots; five or six received placebo; per-sample allocation not given. Collection of the samples took place on day 63 after the first injection of vaccine or placebo. At a Boston site, the person donating was an adult of 18-55 years. Produced via immunoSEQ multiplex PCR; TCRdb's table is partial and in-frame only. The sample consists of about 400,000 clones, approximately 87% of them appearing once. The study's findings and limits: The TCR-based breadth and depth measures might underestimate overall T cell responses.

Germline assignment: CDR1 SQVTM and CDR2 ANQGSEA. The CDR3 covers 13 residues. Trimming removed 7 bases from V and 4 bases from J; junction bases left unmatched: 6. The chain couples TRBV29-1 to TRBJ2-3; TRBD1 matches at 9 bases. Sample: peripheral blood, taken in a trial of Ad26.COV2.S vaccine versus placebo. This receptor was taken from a person aged 18-65 years who received the Ad26.COV2.S COVID-19 vaccine or a placebo. CDR3 DNA sequence: TGCAGCGCTCCGACAGGGGGTGCAGATACGCAGTATTTT. It encodes CSAPTGGADTQYF.